The clone carrying this T cell receptor (beta chain) was recorded at least ten times. This sample stems from a study of regulatory T cells in long-lasting Graves disease. This sample's time point: newly diagnosed GD, antithyroid drugs for less than 3 months. Isolated PBMC RNA provided the starting material for the TCR library. Germline V CDR1 and CDR2: MDHEN, SYDVKM. The CDR3 spans 15 residues. V trimming: 6 bases; J trimming: 2 bases; junction bases outside the gene matches: 8. Sequencing libraries for TCR beta were prepared with iRepertoire HTBI primers and Arm-PCR of CDR3 regions. TCRdb reanalysed the multiplex PCR reads using MiXCR and keeps one entry per CDR3 protein. The profile shows approximately 350,000 distinct CDR3 sequences, around 16% of them singletons. The same data also went into a second study, on T cells in Graves' hyperthyroidism and ophthalmopathy.

This sample comprised peripheral blood mononuclear cells (PBMCs), obtained at new diagnosis, from a patient treated with antithyroid drugs. The rearrangement uses TRBV28 and TRBJ2-7, with TRBD1 matching over 9 bases. This sequence was found in a young woman with Graves disease. CDR3 DNA sequence: TGTGCCAGCAGCCCTGGACAGGGGTTTACCTACGAGCAGTACTTC. Translation: CASSPGQGFTYEQYF. The whole variable domain, filled in from reference TRBV28 and TRBJ2-7, reads DVKVTQSSRYLVKRTGEKVFLECVQDMDHENMFWYRQDPGLGLRLIYFSYDVKMKEKGDIPEGYSVSREKKERFSLILESASTNQTSMYLCASSPGQGFTYEQYFGPGTRLTVT.